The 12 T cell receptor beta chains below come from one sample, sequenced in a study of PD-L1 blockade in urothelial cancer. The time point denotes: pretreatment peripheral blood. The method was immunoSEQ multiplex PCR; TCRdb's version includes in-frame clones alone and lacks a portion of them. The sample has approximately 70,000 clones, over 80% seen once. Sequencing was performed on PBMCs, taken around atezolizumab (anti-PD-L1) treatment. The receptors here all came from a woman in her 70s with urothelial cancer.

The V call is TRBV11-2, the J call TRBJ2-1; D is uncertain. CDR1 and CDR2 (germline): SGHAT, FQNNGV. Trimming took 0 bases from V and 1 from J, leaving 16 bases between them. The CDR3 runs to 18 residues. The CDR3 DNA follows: TGTGCCAGCAGCTTAGATCCTACCAACCCTAAATCCTACAATGAGCAGTTCTTC. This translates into CASSLDPTNPKSYNEQFF.

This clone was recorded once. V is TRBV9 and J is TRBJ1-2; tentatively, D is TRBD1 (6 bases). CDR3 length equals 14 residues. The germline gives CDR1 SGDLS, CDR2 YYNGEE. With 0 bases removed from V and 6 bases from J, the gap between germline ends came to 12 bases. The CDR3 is CASSVEGVPNGYTF. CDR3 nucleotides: TGTGCCAGCAGCGTAGAGGGGGTTCCAAATGGCTACACCTTC.

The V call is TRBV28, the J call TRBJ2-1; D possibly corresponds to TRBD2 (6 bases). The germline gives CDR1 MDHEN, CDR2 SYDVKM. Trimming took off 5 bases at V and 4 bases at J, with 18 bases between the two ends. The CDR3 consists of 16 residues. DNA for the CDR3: TGTGCCAGCAGTCCAGTGGGGGGTATCACTTACAATGAGCAGTTCTTC. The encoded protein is CASSPVGGITYNEQFF.

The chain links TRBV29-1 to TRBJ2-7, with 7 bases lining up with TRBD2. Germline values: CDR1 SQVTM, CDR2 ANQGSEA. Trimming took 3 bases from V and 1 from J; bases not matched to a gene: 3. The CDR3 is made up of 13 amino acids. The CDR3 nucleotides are TGCAGCGTTGAGACTAGCCGATCCTACGAGCAGTACTTC. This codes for CSVETSRSYEQYF.

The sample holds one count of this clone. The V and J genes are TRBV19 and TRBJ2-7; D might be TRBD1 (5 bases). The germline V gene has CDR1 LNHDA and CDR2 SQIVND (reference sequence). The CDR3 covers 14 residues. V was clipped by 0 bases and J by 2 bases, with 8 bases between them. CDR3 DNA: TGTGCCAGTAGTATAGATCTACAGGCCTACGAGCAGTACTTC. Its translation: CASSIDLQAYEQYF.

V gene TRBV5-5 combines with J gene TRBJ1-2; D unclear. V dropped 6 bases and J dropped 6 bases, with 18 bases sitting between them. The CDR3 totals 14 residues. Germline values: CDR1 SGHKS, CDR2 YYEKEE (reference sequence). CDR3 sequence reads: CASNPEFSRHGYTF. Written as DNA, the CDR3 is TGTGCCAGCAACCCGGAGTTCTCTCGGCATGGCTACACCTTC.

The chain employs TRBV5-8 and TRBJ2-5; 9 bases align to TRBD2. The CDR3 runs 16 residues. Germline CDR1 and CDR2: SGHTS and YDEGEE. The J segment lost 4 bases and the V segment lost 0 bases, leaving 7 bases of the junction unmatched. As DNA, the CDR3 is TGTGCCAGCAGCTTGGGGGCTAGCGGGGTCCCAGAGACCCAGTACTTC. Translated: CASSLGASGVPETQYF. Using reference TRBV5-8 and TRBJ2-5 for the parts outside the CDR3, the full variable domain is EAGVTQSPTHLIKTRGQQATLRCSPISGHTSVYWYQQALGLGLQFLLWYDEGEERNRGNFPPRFSGRQFPNYSSELNVNALELEDSALYLCASSLGASGVPETQYFGPGTRLLVL.

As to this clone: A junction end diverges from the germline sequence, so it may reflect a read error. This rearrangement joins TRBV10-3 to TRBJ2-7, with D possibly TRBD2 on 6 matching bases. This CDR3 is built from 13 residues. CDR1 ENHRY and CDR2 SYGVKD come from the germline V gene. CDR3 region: CATSAGSNYEQYF. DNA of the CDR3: TGTGCCACCAGTGCCGGGAGCAACTACGAGCAGTACTTC.

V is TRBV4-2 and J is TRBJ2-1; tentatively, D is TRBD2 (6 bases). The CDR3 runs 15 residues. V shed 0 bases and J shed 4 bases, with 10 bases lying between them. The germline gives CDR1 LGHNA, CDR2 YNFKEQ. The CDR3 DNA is TGTGCCAGCAGCCAAGAGCGTGCGGGGTACAATGAGCAGTTCTTC. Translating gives CASSQERAGYNEQFF.

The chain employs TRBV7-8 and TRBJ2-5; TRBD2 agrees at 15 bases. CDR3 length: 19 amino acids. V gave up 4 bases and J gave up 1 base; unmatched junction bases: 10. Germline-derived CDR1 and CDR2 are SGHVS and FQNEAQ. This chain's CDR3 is CASSSRTSGRAGGQETQYF. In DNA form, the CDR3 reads TGTGCCAGCAGCTCGAGGACTAGCGGGAGGGCCGGGGGCCAAGAGACCCAGTACTTC.

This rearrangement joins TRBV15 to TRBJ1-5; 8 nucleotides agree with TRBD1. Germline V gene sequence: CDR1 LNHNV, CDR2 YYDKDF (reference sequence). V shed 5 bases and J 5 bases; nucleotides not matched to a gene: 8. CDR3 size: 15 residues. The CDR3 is CATSEGTGDHQPQHF. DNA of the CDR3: TGTGCCACCAGCGAGGGGACAGGAGACCATCAGCCCCAGCATTTT.

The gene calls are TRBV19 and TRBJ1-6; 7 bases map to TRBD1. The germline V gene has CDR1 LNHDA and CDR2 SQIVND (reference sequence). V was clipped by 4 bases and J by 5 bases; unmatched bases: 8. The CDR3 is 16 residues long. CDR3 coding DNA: TGTGCCAGTAGTACGACAGGGATACCTAATAATTCACCCCTCCACTTT. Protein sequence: CASSTTGIPNNSPLHF.